Below, 15 T cell receptor beta chains from the same sample are listed, as sequenced in a study of cytomegalovirus exposure and HLA in healthy donors. The PCR made use of 60 Vbeta and 13 Jbeta primers. Method: immunoSEQ multiplex PCR; TCRdb's copy keeps in-frame clones and lacks some. This sample has about 73,000 clones, with 65% to 70% found just once. Source material: PBMCs. Receptors originate from a woman aged 50 to 60 in good health and CMV-seropositive.

This chain uses TRBV7-3 with TRBJ1-2; D remains ambiguous. Trimming shortened V by 4 bases and J by 8 bases, and 11 bases separated the two germline ends. CDR1 and CDR2 (germline): SGHTA, FQGTGA. CDR3 length: 12 residues. For the CDR3, the DNA is TGTGCCAGCAGCTCCCCCGGGAGCGGCTACACCTTC. Protein sequence: CASSSPGSGYTF.

This clone appeared a few times. The chain has TRBV12-5 and TRBJ2-2, with TRBD1 identical over 11 bases. The CDR3 is 18 residues long. CDR1 and CDR2 (germline): LGHNT, FRNRAP. With V trimmed by 0 bases and J by 5 bases, 8 bases remained unmatched. The CDR3 coding sequence is TGTGCTAGTGGTTTGGTACGAGGACAGGGGGCGCGGACCGGGGAGCTGTTTTTT. This sequence encodes CASGLVRGQGARTGELFF.

The rearrangement links TRBV27 to TRBJ2-7; possible D gene TRBD1, 6 bases. The CDR3 totals 15 residues. The V end was cut by 6 bases, the J end by 3 bases, with 18 bases between. Germline loops: CDR1 MNHEY, CDR2 SMNVEV (reference sequence). The CDR3 DNA reads as TGTGCCAGCAGCTATTCAGGGGAGACTGTCTACGAGCAGTACTTC. Translation: CASSYSGETVYEQYF.

CDR3 region: CASNDGRANTEAFF. CDR3 DNA sequence: TGCGCCAGCAACGACGGGCGGGCGAACACTGAAGCTTTCTTT. This chain uses TRBV4-1 with TRBJ1-1; D call uncertain. The V end was cut by 7 bases, the J end by 1 base, with 13 bases between. Germline V lookup: CDR1 MGHRA, CDR2 YSYEKL. CDR3 length: 14 residues.

V usage is TRBV15 and J usage is TRBJ1-2; a weak D match, TRBD1 (6 bases). The CDR3 consists of 13 residues. V lost 3 bases to trimming and J lost 6 bases, with 11 bases between them. Germline CDR1 reads LNHNV; CDR2 reads YYDKDF (reference sequence). The CDR3 protein is CATSSGTMNGYTF. CDR3 nucleotides: TGTGCCACCAGCAGCGGGACAATGAATGGCTACACCTTC.

Only a few counts were recorded for this clone. The chain has TRBV5-1 and TRBJ1-2; 10 positions match TRBD1. V was pared by 3 bases and J by 4 bases, with 6 bases of the junction left unmatched. Germline CDR1 reads SGHRS; CDR2 reads YFSETQ. CDR3 length: 15 amino acids. The CDR3 DNA reads TGCGCCAGCAGCTACCGGGACAGGGGACTCTATGGCTACACCTTC. Its protein product is CASSYRDRGLYGYTF.

The chain couples TRBV30 to TRBJ1-2; D uncertain. V was trimmed by 7 bases and J by 8 bases, leaving 8 bases between them. The CDR3 loop spans 9 amino acids. CDR1 and CDR2 (germline): GTSNPN, SVGIG (reference sequence). The DNA for the CDR3 is TGTGCCTCCTCGCGGGGCTACACCTTC. This gives the protein CASSRGYTF.

This chain links TRBV13 with TRBJ1-3; D gene ambiguous. The germline V and J ends were trimmed by 5 bases and 6 bases, with 14 bases remaining between them. Germline loops: CDR1 PRHDT, CDR2 FYEKMQ (reference sequence). CDR3 length equals 14 residues. The CDR3 region is CASSAGWEANTIYF. The CDR3 nucleotides are TGTGCCAGCAGCGCCGGTTGGGAGGCAAACACCATATATTTT.

This clone was seen only once. The CDR3 loop is CASAAGGLRNTGELFF. The CDR3 DNA reads as TGTGCCAGCGCTGCCGGGGGACTGCGGAACACCGGGGAGCTGTTTTTT. The chain couples TRBV21-1 to TRBJ2-2; the listed D gene, TRBD2, was not tested against the DNA. TRBV21-1 is a documented pseudogene. The CDR3 has 16 amino acids.

The chain carries TRBV6-1 and TRBJ2-2; 10 bases are a match to TRBD1. The length of the CDR3 is 16 residues. Germline V gene data show CDR1 as MNHNS and CDR2 as SASEGT. Trimming took 4 bases from V and 10 from J; bases not matched to a gene: 12. In DNA, the CDR3 is TGTGCCAGCAGTGCCGAGGACAGGGGGGGGGCGGTGGAGCTGTTTTTT. Its protein is CASSAEDRGGAVELFF.

The J gene is TRBJ1-3, the V gene TRBV6-1, with 7 bases that match TRBD1. Germline V gene lookup returns CDR1 MNHNS and CDR2 SASEGT. V lost 2 bases, J lost 8 bases, and 12 bases stayed unmatched. This CDR3 contains 16 residues. In DNA, the CDR3 is TGTGCCAGCAGTGAACCTGGAGACAGGGTATCAGACACCATATATTTT. Encoded protein: CASSEPGDRVSDTIYF.

This chain joins TRBV7-9 and TRBJ1-1; the D is unclear. Germline loops: CDR1 SEHNR, CDR2 FQNEAQ (reference sequence). V was trimmed by 1 base and J by 8 bases, leaving 5 bases between them. The CDR3 contains 11 residues. The CDR3 DNA is TGTGCCAGCAGCTTAGAGCAAGAAGCTTTCTTT. It encodes CASSLEQEAFF.

J is TRBJ1-2 and V is TRBV18; D gene ambiguous. This CDR3 comprises 14 residues. CDR1 is KGHSH, CDR2 LQKENI, per germline. V lost 2 bases, J lost 6 bases, and 13 bases lay in between. CDR3 DNA sequence: TGTGCCAGCTCACCATCGGTCTACCAGGATGGCTACACCTTC. Translated, it gives CASSPSVYQDGYTF.

This chain uses TRBV19 with TRBJ1-2, with 7 nucleotides matching TRBD1. The junction had 8 bases not matched to a gene; V was cut back by 5 bases and J by 5 bases. CDR1 and CDR2 from the germline V gene are LNHDA and SQIVND (reference sequence). This CDR3 spans 14 amino acids. DNA for the CDR3: TGTGCCAGTAGTGCCGCCGGGACAGTGTATGGCTACACCTTC. It codes for CASSAAGTVYGYTF.

The rearrangement uses TRBV5-1 and TRBJ2-3; 8 bases fit TRBD1. The V gene end was trimmed by 2 bases and the J gene end by 2 bases; junction bases not matched to a gene: 4. Germline values: CDR1 SGHRS, CDR2 YFSETQ. The CDR3 consists of 15 residues. The CDR3, as DNA: TGCGCCAGCAGCTTAAGGACAGGGCCCACAGATACGCAGTATTTT. Protein product: CASSLRTGPTDTQYF.